This record concerns one T cell receptor (beta chain) sequence. Its antigen remains unknown. The data were taken from a study of T cells expressing NK-cell markers. About the research overall: Eight donors were sequenced, of whom seven were HCMV-seropositive, while the remaining one was HCMV-seronegative. Study results and caveats: Also leading the CD3+CD56-NKG2C+ fraction in a handful of donors were these clonotypes.

TCR beta cDNA was generated via 5'RACE template switching incorporating UMIs. One entry per CDR3 protein, without DNA, is what TCRdb gives after re-calling the 5' RACE reads. The sample totals 300,000 to 500,000 distinct CDR3 sequences. The CDR3 length is 16 residues. CDR1 and CDR2 (germline): ENHRY, SYGVKD. The clonotype originates from a woman aged 45-60 years in good health. Input material: blood T cells: a sorted CD56 or NKG2C T cell subset, CD4+ or CD8+ T cells, or bulk PBMC T cells (not recorded which). J is TRBJ2-2 and V is TRBV10-3; the D gene TCRdb calls, TRBD2, cannot be checked with no DNA. CDR3 loop: CAISESRAEGTGELFF.